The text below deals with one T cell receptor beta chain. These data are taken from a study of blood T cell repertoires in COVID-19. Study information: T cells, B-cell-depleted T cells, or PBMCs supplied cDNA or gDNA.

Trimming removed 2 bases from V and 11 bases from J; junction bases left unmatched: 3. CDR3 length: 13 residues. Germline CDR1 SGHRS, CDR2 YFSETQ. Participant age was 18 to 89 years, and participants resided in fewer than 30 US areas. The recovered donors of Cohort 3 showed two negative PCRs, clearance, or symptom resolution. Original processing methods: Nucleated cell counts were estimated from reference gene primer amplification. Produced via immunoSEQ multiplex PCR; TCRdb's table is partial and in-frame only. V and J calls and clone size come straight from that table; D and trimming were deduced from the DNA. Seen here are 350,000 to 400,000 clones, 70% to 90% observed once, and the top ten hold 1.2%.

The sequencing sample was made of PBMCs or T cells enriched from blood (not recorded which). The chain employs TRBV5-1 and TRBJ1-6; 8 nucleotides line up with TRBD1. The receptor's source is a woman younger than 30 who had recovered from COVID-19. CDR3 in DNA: TGCGCCAGCAGCTTAGGGACAGGAGCACCCCTCCACTTT. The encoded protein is CASSLGTGAPLHF.